The clone carrying this T cell receptor beta chain was found a few times. One end of the junction does not line up with germline, which may come from a read error. This sample is part of a study of blood T cell repertoires in COVID-19. Seattle cases were enrolled at active infection and followed longitudinally. Clones were read by immunoSEQ multiplex PCR, and TCRdb kept only the in-frame ones, dropping some. The repertoire holds 160,000 or so clones, with about 88% as singletons. The CDR3 runs 16 residues. Germline CDR1 is SSHAT and CDR2 is FNYEAQ (reference sequence). The receptor was isolated from a woman aged 45-59 years with COVID-19, enrolled during active disease. The sequenced sample consisted of peripheral blood. This sequence joins TRBV7-7 and TRBJ2-3; TRBD2 matches 12 bases. For the CDR3, the DNA is TGTGCTAGCAGCTTAGGACTAGCGGGGAGCACAGATACGCAGTATTTT. The encoded protein is CASSLGLAGSTDTQYF.